These T cell receptor beta chains were read from a single sample in a study of cytomegalovirus exposure and HLA in healthy donors. Generated by immunoSEQ multiplex PCR, the TCRdb table keeps only in-frame clones and is missing some. The sample gives some 64,000 clones, 95% to 97% of which show up once; around 1.5% is in the top ten. Material: PBMCs. The receptors stem from a woman in her late teens or twenties in good health and CMV-seropositive. Each CDR3 is given with its conserved first and last residue. A D gene is named only where the DNA matches it firmly. Clone sizes are given selectively: once, few, many, or a class where the clone is expanded.

cdr3_nt: TGTGCCAGCAGTGAAAGGGGGACTAGCGGGAGGGCCTTAAACAATGAGCAGTTCTTC
cdr3_aa: CASSERGTSGRALNNEQFF
j_call: TRBJ2-1
clone_size: -
d_call: TRBD2
v_call: TRBV2

cdr3_nt: TGTGCCAGCAGTGAAGCATGGGACACCCCTTTGGGCTACACCTTC
cdr3_aa: CASSEAWDTPLGYTF
j_call: TRBJ1-2
clone_size: -
d_call: -
v_call: TRBV6-1

cdr3_nt: TGTGCCAGCAGTGCAGGGGGCTACGAGCAGTACTTC
cdr3_aa: CASSAGGYEQYF
j_call: TRBJ2-7
clone_size: -
d_call: TRBD1
v_call: TRBV2

cdr3_nt: TGTGCCAGCAGCTTAGCGGAGTTGGCAAACACCATATATTTT
cdr3_aa: CASSLAELANTIYF
j_call: TRBJ1-3
clone_size: -
d_call: -
v_call: TRBV7-9

cdr3_nt: TGTGCCAGCAGCTTTTGGGAGTTGACAGATACGCAGTATTTT
cdr3_aa: CASSFWELTDTQYF
j_call: TRBJ2-3
clone_size: -
d_call: -
v_call: TRBV11-2

cdr3_nt: TGTGCCAGCAGCCTAAACGCGGGATCAGATACGCAGTATTTT
cdr3_aa: CASSLNAGSDTQYF
j_call: TRBJ2-3
clone_size: -
d_call: -
v_call: TRBV7-2

cdr3_nt: TGTGCCAGCAGCCCGGCGGTAGGGGGAGTCGAGACCCAGTACTTC
cdr3_aa: CASSPAVGGVETQYF
j_call: TRBJ2-5
clone_size: once
d_call: -
v_call: TRBV7-9

cdr3_nt: TGTGCCAGCAGTGAAGTCGGGGGGAGGACTAATGAAAAACTGTTTTTT
cdr3_aa: CASSEVGGRTNEKLFF
j_call: TRBJ1-4
clone_size: once
d_call: -
v_call: TRBV2

cdr3_nt: TGTGCCAGCAGCCGCGGCCCGGCTGGGGCCAACGTCCTGACTTTC
cdr3_aa: CASSRGPAGANVLTF
j_call: TRBJ2-6
clone_size: -
d_call: -
v_call: TRBV7-3

cdr3_nt: TGTGCCAGCAGTGAACTAGGGGCCACAGATACGCAGTATTTT
cdr3_aa: CASSELGATDTQYF
j_call: TRBJ2-3
clone_size: -
d_call: -
v_call: TRBV25-1

cdr3_nt: TGTGCCTGCAGGGGTATAGGGTTGGCTAGCTATGGCTACACCTTC
cdr3_aa: CACRGIGLASYGYTF
j_call: TRBJ1-2
clone_size: -
d_call: -
v_call: TRBV30

cdr3_nt: TGTGCCAGCACCGCCGACAGACATCCCTACGAGCAGTACTTC
cdr3_aa: CASTADRHPYEQYF
j_call: TRBJ2-7
clone_size: -
d_call: -
v_call: TRBV28

cdr3_nt: TGCAGTGCTAGAGATCTCAACACCATATATTTT
cdr3_aa: CSARDLNTIYF
j_call: TRBJ1-3
clone_size: -
d_call: -
v_call: TRBV20-1

cdr3_nt: TGTGCCAGCAGCTCCCTTAGGCGGGGCCCCGAGGTAGGAGAAGGCATTCAGTACTTC
cdr3_aa: CASSSLRRGPEVGEGIQYF
j_call: TRBJ2-4
clone_size: -
d_call: -
v_call: TRBV11-2

cdr3_nt: TGTGCCTGGAGTACAGGCCCCGGGGAGCTGTTTTTT
cdr3_aa: CAWSTGPGELFF
j_call: TRBJ2-2
clone_size: -
d_call: -
v_call: TRBV30

cdr3_nt: TGTGCCAGCAGACAAGACGAGCAGTACTTC
cdr3_aa: CASRQDEQYF
j_call: TRBJ2-7
clone_size: -
d_call: -
v_call: TRBV7-9

cdr3_nt: TGCGCCAGCTCCGAGGGGACAGGGCCAGTCTACGAGCAGTACTTC
cdr3_aa: CASSEGTGPVYEQYF
j_call: TRBJ2-7
clone_size: -
d_call: TRBD1
v_call: TRBV5-1

cdr3_nt: TGTGCCACCAGCAGAGATGGGAGTAGGGCCCTTTCCTACAATGAGCAGTTCTTC
cdr3_aa: CATSRDGSRALSYNEQFF
j_call: TRBJ2-1
clone_size: -
d_call: -
v_call: TRBV15

cdr3_nt: TGTGCCACCAGCAGGTGGACAGGGGGTAAAGAGACCCAGTACTTC
cdr3_aa: CATSRWTGGKETQYF
j_call: TRBJ2-5
clone_size: -
d_call: TRBD1
v_call: TRBV15

cdr3_nt: TGTGCCATAGGGGAAACCTACGAGCAGTACTTC
cdr3_aa: CAIGETYEQYF
j_call: TRBJ2-7
clone_size: once
d_call: -
v_call: TRBV6-1

cdr3_nt: TGTGCCAGCAGGGACAGGGTGGGGGGGGACACTGAAGCTTTCTTT
cdr3_aa: CASRDRVGGDTEAFF
j_call: TRBJ1-1
clone_size: -
d_call: TRBD1
v_call: TRBV28

cdr3_nt: TGCGCCAGCAGCCAAGAAACCAGGGTCTACGAGCAGTACTTC
cdr3_aa: CASSQETRVYEQYF
j_call: TRBJ2-7
clone_size: once
d_call: -
v_call: TRBV4-1

cdr3_nt: TGCAGCGGGAAGACAGGAACAAACAATGAGCAGTTCTTC
cdr3_aa: CSGKTGTNNEQFF
j_call: TRBJ2-1
clone_size: -
d_call: -
v_call: TRBV29-1

cdr3_nt: TGTGCCAGCAGACGAGGACAGGGATGGGACTATGGCTACACCTTC
cdr3_aa: CASRRGQGWDYGYTF
j_call: TRBJ1-2
clone_size: -
d_call: TRBD1
v_call: TRBV5-6

cdr3_nt: TGTGCCAGCAGCGTACAGGGGGTGAACGAAAAACTGTTTTTT
cdr3_aa: CASSVQGVNEKLFF
j_call: TRBJ1-4
clone_size: -
d_call: TRBD1
v_call: TRBV9

cdr3_nt: TGTGCCAGTAGTTCGAGGACACTAAAAAACATTCAGTACTTC
cdr3_aa: CASSSRTLKNIQYF
j_call: TRBJ2-4
clone_size: -
d_call: -
v_call: TRBV19

cdr3_nt: TGTGCCAGCAGTTTAAGGGGTCATAGCAATCAGCCCCAGCATTTT
cdr3_aa: CASSLRGHSNQPQHF
j_call: TRBJ1-5
clone_size: -
d_call: -
v_call: TRBV6-5

cdr3_nt: TGTGCCAGCAGCCGACAGTACTCCTACGAGCAGTACTTC
cdr3_aa: CASSRQYSYEQYF
j_call: TRBJ2-7
clone_size: -
d_call: -
v_call: TRBV13

cdr3_nt: TGTGCCAGCAGCAACAGGGGGGACAACTATGGCTACACCTTC
cdr3_aa: CASSNRGDNYGYTF
j_call: TRBJ1-2
clone_size: -
d_call: TRBD1
v_call: TRBV6-5

cdr3_nt: TGTGCCAGCAGTTTAGCGGGGGCTGATGGTGAGCAGTTCTTC
cdr3_aa: CASSLAGADGEQFF
j_call: TRBJ2-1
clone_size: -
d_call: -
v_call: TRBV27

cdr3_nt: TGTGCCATCAGTGAGACAGGGAAGGCCGGGGAGCTGTTTTTT
cdr3_aa: CAISETGKAGELFF
j_call: TRBJ2-2
clone_size: -
d_call: -
v_call: TRBV10-3

cdr3_nt: TGTGCCAGCTCACCCTGGGGACAGACCTCCTTTGATGAGCAGTACTTC
cdr3_aa: CASSPWGQTSFDEQYF
j_call: TRBJ2-7
clone_size: -
d_call: TRBD1
v_call: TRBV18

cdr3_nt: TGTGCCAGCAGTTTTACCGGGACTAGCAATGAGCAGTTCTTC
cdr3_aa: CASSFTGTSNEQFF
j_call: TRBJ2-1
clone_size: -
d_call: TRBD2
v_call: TRBV27

cdr3_nt: TGCGCCAGCAGCCTTGACACAGGGTTCCTCTCTGGGGCCAACGTCCTGACTTTC
cdr3_aa: CASSLDTGFLSGANVLTF
j_call: TRBJ2-6
clone_size: -
d_call: -
v_call: TRBV4-1

cdr3_nt: TGTGCCAGCAGTGAAGTAGGGGTAAAGACCCAGTACTTC
cdr3_aa: CASSEVGVKTQYF
j_call: TRBJ2-5
clone_size: -
d_call: -
v_call: TRBV6-1

cdr3_nt: TGTGCCAGCAGTTTATCGTGGGGCACACCCCTCCACTTT
cdr3_aa: CASSLSWGTPLHF
j_call: TRBJ1-6
clone_size: -
d_call: -
v_call: TRBV27

cdr3_nt: TGTGTCGGGAGACAGGGGGCTCGGACCGGGGAGCTGTTTTTT
cdr3_aa: CVGRQGARTGELFF
j_call: TRBJ2-2
clone_size: -
d_call: TRBD1
v_call: TRBV6-1

cdr3_nt: TGTGCCAGCAGCGTAGATCCCTTAGGACAGGGGAAGAATGGCTACACCTTC
cdr3_aa: CASSVDPLGQGKNGYTF
j_call: TRBJ1-2
clone_size: -
d_call: TRBD1
v_call: TRBV9

cdr3_nt: TGCGCCAGCAAGTCACAATCGGGAGGGACTGAAGCTTTCTTT
cdr3_aa: CASKSQSGGTEAFF
j_call: TRBJ1-1
clone_size: -
d_call: -
v_call: TRBV5-1

cdr3_nt: TGTGCCAGCAGTACAGGGGGCCTATTTGGGTCCACTGAAGCTTTCTTT
cdr3_aa: CASSTGGLFGSTEAFF
j_call: TRBJ1-1
clone_size: -
d_call: TRBD1
v_call: TRBV28

cdr3_nt: TGTGCCAGCAGCAGGACAGGGGTCAATCAGCCCCAGCATTTT
cdr3_aa: CASSRTGVNQPQHF
j_call: TRBJ1-5
clone_size: -
d_call: TRBD1
v_call: TRBV9

cdr3_nt: TGTGCCAGCAGCCCCCTCTTACTAGCGGGCACAGATACGCAGTATTTT
cdr3_aa: CASSPLLLAGTDTQYF
j_call: TRBJ2-3
clone_size: -
d_call: TRBD2
v_call: TRBV9

cdr3_nt: TGTGCCAGCAGAAGCGGACAGCCTTCAACTAATGAAAAACTGTTTTTT
cdr3_aa: CASRSGQPSTNEKLFF
j_call: TRBJ1-4
clone_size: -
d_call: -
v_call: TRBV27

cdr3_nt: TGTGCCAGCAAGCTAGCGGCCTACACAGATACGCAGTATTTT
cdr3_aa: CASKLAAYTDTQYF
j_call: TRBJ2-3
clone_size: -
d_call: TRBD2
v_call: TRBV6-1

cdr3_nt: TGTGCCTGGACTTACAGCCCTAACTATGGCTACACCTTC
cdr3_aa: CAWTYSPNYGYTF
j_call: TRBJ1-2
clone_size: -
d_call: -
v_call: TRBV30

cdr3_nt: TGTGCCACCAGCAGAGGCCCGAGCCAGACTAGCGGGAGGTCGGATACGCAGTATTTT
cdr3_aa: CATSRGPSQTSGRSDTQYF
j_call: TRBJ2-3
clone_size: -
d_call: TRBD2
v_call: TRBV15

cdr3_nt: TGTGCCAGCAGTCTCCCGGGGGCCTACGAGCAGTACTTC
cdr3_aa: CASSLPGAYEQYF
j_call: TRBJ2-7
clone_size: -
d_call: -
v_call: TRBV28

cdr3_nt: TGTGCCAGTAGTATCTACAGGGGTGGCAATGAGCAGTTCTTC
cdr3_aa: CASSIYRGGNEQFF
j_call: TRBJ2-1
clone_size: -
d_call: TRBD1
v_call: TRBV19

cdr3_nt: TGTGCCACGGCGCCGGGAGGGACGGAGACCCAGTACTTC
cdr3_aa: CATAPGGTETQYF
j_call: TRBJ2-5
clone_size: -
d_call: TRBD2
v_call: TRBV2

cdr3_nt: TGTGCCAGTAGTAAGGGACAGCTGCGGCAGCCCCAGCATTTT
cdr3_aa: CASSKGQLRQPQHF
j_call: TRBJ1-5
clone_size: -
d_call: TRBD1
v_call: TRBV19

cdr3_nt: TGTGCCAGCAGCTTTACCGGGACTAGCGGTTCGGGCAATGAGCAGTTCTTC
cdr3_aa: CASSFTGTSGSGNEQFF
j_call: TRBJ2-1
clone_size: -
d_call: TRBD2
v_call: TRBV5-5

cdr3_nt: TGTGCCAGCAGCTTGATTTTATCGCGGGGCGGGAGGGACCACGAGCAGTACTTC
cdr3_aa: CASSLILSRGGRDHEQYF
j_call: TRBJ2-7
clone_size: -
d_call: TRBD2
v_call: TRBV11-2

cdr3_nt: TGTGCCAGCAGCCTATCGACAGTCTATGGCTACACCTTC
cdr3_aa: CASSLSTVYGYTF
j_call: TRBJ1-2
clone_size: -
d_call: -
v_call: TRBV7-8

cdr3_nt: TGTGCCAGTAGTATGGGCGGGAGCTCCTACAATGAGCAGTTCTTC
cdr3_aa: CASSMGGSSYNEQFF
j_call: TRBJ2-1
clone_size: -
d_call: TRBD2
v_call: TRBV19

cdr3_nt: TGTGCCAGCAGCCTCTCCGGTGGCACTGAAGCTTTCTTT
cdr3_aa: CASSLSGGTEAFF
j_call: TRBJ1-1
clone_size: -
d_call: -
v_call: TRBV7-3

cdr3_nt: TGTGCCAGCAGCTTGGGCCGGGACAGGTCCTACGAGCAGTACTTC
cdr3_aa: CASSLGRDRSYEQYF
j_call: TRBJ2-7
clone_size: -
d_call: TRBD1
v_call: TRBV5-4

cdr3_nt: TGTGCCAGCAGCTTGAGTCAGGGGATCTATGGCTACACCTTC
cdr3_aa: CASSLSQGIYGYTF
j_call: TRBJ1-2
clone_size: -
d_call: -
v_call: TRBV5-5

cdr3_nt: TGTGCCAGCAGCTTAGCCGGCTACGAGCAGTACTTC
cdr3_aa: CASSLAGYEQYF
j_call: TRBJ2-7
clone_size: -
d_call: -
v_call: TRBV11-2

cdr3_nt: TGTGCCAGCAGTGAAAGGATGGGACTAGCGGGAGCGCGGCAGTACTTC
cdr3_aa: CASSERMGLAGARQYF
j_call: TRBJ2-7
clone_size: -
d_call: TRBD2
v_call: TRBV6-1

cdr3_nt: TGTGCCAGCAGTTTCTCCCCTCGCGGGGAGACCCAGTACTTC
cdr3_aa: CASSFSPRGETQYF
j_call: TRBJ2-5
clone_size: -
d_call: -
v_call: TRBV27